This T cell receptor beta chain stems from a study of blood T cell repertoires in COVID-19. Study-level information: Samples representing acute and convalescent COVID-19 were sourced from the United States, Italy and Spain.

Original handling: Estimation of nucleated cell counts relied on the amplification of reference gene primers. The table came from immunoSEQ multiplex PCR; TCRdb's copy has only in-frame clones and leaves some out. For V, J and clone size, that table is used; D and trimming come from the DNA. The data show about 250,000 clones, with over 85% seen just once and 3.5% to 4.5% held by the top ten. In terms of age and location, participants ranged from about 18 to 95 years and lived in about two dozen US areas. Clinical history reported by participants formed the basis on which cohorts were assigned. Material: PBMCs or T cells enriched from blood (not recorded which). This TCR was recovered from a woman aged 25-40 years with acute COVID-19.

In DNA, the CDR3 is TGTGCCAGCAGCCGATTGGGTGGAGCGAATGAAAAACTGTTTTTT. Encoded protein: CASSRLGGANEKLFF. This chain uses TRBV7-9 with TRBJ1-4; D unresolved. The germline V and J ends were trimmed by 5 bases and 5 bases, with 15 bases remaining between them. CDR1 and CDR2 (germline): SEHNR, FQNEAQ (reference sequence). CDR3 length: 15 residues.